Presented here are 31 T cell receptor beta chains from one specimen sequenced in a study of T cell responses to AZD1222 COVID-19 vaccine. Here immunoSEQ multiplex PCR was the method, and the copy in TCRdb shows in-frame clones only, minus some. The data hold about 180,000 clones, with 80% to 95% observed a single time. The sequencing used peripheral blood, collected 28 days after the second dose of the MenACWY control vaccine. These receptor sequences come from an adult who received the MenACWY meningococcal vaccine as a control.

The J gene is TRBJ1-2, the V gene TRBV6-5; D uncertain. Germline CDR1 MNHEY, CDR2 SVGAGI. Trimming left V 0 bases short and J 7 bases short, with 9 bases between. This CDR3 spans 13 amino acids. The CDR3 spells CASSYSSGVGYTF. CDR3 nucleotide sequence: TGTGCCAGCAGTTACTCGTCCGGGGTTGGCTACACCTTC.

This CDR3 is CASRRQGTNSPLHF. The CDR3 bases are TGTGCCAGCAGGAGACAGGGGACTAATTCACCCCTCCACTTT. The chain couples TRBV28 to TRBJ1-6; 8 bases agree with TRBD1. Germline CDR1 and CDR2: MDHEN and SYDVKM. V shed 6 bases and J 6 bases; nucleotides not matched to a gene: 4. This CDR3 comprises 14 residues.

The CDR3 is CASRLNTEAFF. For the CDR3, the DNA is TGTGCCAGCAGGCTGAACACTGAAGCTTTCTTT. The rearrangement links TRBV2 to TRBJ1-1; unclear D gene. The V and J ends lost 6 bases and 0 bases respectively, with 2 bases between them. CDR1 SNHLY and CDR2 FYNNEI come from the germline V gene. The CDR3 is made up of 11 amino acids.

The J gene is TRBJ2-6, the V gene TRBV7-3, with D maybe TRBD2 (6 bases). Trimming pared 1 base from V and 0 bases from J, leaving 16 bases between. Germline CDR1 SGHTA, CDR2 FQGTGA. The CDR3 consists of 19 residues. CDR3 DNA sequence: TGTGCCAGCAGCTTAATGGGGCGGGGTACGATCTCTGGGGCCAACGTCCTGACTTTC. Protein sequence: CASSLMGRGTISGANVLTF.

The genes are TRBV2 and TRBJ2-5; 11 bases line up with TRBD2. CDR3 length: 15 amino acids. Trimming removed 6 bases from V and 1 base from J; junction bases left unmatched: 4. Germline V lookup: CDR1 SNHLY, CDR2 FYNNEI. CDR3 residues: CASRRLAGLQETQYF. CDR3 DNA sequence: TGTGCCAGCAGAAGACTAGCGGGGCTCCAAGAGACCCAGTACTTC. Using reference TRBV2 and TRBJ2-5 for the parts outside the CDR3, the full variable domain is EPEVTQTPSHQVTQMGQEVILRCVPISNHLYFYWYRQILGQKVEFLVSFYNNEISEKSEIFDDQFSVERPDGSNFTLKIRSTKLEDSAMYFCASRRLAGLQETQYFGPGTRLLVL.

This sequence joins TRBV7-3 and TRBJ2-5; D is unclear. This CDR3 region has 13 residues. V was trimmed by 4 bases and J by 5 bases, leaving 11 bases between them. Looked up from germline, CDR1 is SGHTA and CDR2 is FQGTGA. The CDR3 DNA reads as TGTGCCAGCAGCTCGACCCTCGGGGAGACCCAGTACTTC. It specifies CASSSTLGETQYF.

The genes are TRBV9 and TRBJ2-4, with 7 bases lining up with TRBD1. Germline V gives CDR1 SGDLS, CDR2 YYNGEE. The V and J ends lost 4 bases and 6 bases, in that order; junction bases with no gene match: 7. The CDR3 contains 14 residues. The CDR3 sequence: CASSPGTVGNIQYF. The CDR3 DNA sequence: TGTGCCAGCAGCCCCGGGACAGTGGGAAACATTCAGTACTTC.

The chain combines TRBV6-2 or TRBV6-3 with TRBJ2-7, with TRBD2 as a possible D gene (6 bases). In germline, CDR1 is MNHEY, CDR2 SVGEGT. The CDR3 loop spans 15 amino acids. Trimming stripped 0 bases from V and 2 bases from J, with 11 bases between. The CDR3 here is CASSYSSGSTYEQYF. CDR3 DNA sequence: TGTGCCAGCAGTTACTCTTCCGGGAGCACCTACGAGCAGTACTTC.

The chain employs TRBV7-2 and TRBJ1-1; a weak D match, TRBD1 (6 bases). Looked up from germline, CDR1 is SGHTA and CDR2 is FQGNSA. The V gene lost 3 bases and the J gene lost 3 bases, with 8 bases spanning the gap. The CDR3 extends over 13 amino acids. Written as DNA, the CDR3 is TGTGCCAGCAGCTTGTACAGGGACACTGAAGCTTTCTTT. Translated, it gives CASSLYRDTEAFF.

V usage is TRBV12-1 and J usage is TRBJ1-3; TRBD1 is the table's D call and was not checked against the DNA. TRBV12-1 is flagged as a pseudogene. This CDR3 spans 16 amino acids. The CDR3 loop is CASSLKGQKNGNTIYF. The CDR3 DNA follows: TGTGCCAGCAGCCTAAAGGGACAGAAGAATGGAAACACCATATATTTT.

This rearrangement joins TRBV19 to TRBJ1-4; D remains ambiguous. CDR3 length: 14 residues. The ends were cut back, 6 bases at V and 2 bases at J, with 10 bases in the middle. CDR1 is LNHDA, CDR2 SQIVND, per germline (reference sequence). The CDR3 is CASRSLGTNEKLFF. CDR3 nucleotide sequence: TGTGCCAGTAGAAGTCTTGGGACTAATGAAAAACTGTTTTTT.

As DNA, the CDR3 is TGTGCCAGCACCCTAGCGGACAGGCCGTCTACCTATGGCTACACCTTC. This sequence encodes CASTLADRPSTYGYTF. This sequence joins TRBV28 and TRBJ1-2, with 7 nucleotides matching TRBD1. The V segment lost 7 bases and the J segment 4 bases; nucleotides outside the gene matches: 15. Germline V gene data show CDR1 as MDHEN and CDR2 as SYDVKM. The CDR3 consists of 16 residues.

CDR3: CAWSVLIGVRLFF. The CDR3 region has the DNA TGTGCCTGGAGTGTACTGATCGGGGTTCGGCTGTTTTTT. V usage is TRBV30 and J usage is TRBJ1-4, with unresolved D. V lost 0 bases, J lost 14 bases, and 16 bases lay in between. Per germline, CDR1 GTSNPN and CDR2 SVGIG (reference sequence). The CDR3 has 13 amino acids.

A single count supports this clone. The CDR3 loop is CASSVEGQDMNTEAFF. Written as DNA, the CDR3 is TGTGCCAGCAGCGTAGAGGGACAGGACATGAACACTGAAGCTTTCTTT. The chain couples TRBV9 to TRBJ1-1, with TRBD1 matching over 8 bases. Germline values: CDR1 SGDLS, CDR2 YYNGEE. Losses at the gene ends were 0 bases for V and 0 bases for J; bases not matched to a gene: 4. CDR3 size: 16 residues.

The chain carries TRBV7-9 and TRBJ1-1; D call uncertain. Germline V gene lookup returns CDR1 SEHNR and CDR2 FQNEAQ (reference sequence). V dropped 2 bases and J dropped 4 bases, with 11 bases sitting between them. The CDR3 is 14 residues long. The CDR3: CASSLTRPSTEAFF. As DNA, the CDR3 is TGTGCCAGCAGCTTAACCAGACCGTCCACTGAAGCTTTCTTT.

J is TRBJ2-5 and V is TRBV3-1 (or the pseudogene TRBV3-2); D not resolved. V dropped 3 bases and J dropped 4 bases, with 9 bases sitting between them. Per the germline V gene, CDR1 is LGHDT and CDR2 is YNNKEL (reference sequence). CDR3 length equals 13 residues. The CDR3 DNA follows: TGTGCCAGCAGCCAGGGATGGGGAGAGACCCAGTACTTC. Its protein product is CASSQGWGETQYF.

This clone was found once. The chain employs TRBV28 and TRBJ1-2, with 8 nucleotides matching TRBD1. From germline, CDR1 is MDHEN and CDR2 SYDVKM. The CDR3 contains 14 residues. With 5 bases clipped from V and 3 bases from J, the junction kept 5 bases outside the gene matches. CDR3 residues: CASSTGQGYYGYTF. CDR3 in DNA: TGTGCCAGCAGTACCGGACAGGGCTACTATGGCTACACCTTC.

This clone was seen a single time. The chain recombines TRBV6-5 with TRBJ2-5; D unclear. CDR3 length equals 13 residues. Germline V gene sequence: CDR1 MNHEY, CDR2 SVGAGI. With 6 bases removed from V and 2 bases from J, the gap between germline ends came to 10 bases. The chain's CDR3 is CASSRTPQETQYF. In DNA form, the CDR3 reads TGTGCCAGCAGCAGGACCCCACAAGAGACCCAGTACTTC.

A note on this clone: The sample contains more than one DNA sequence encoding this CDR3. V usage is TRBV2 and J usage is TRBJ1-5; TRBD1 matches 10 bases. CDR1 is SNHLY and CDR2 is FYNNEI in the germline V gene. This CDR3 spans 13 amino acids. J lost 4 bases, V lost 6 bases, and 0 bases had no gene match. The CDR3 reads CASRGQGNQPQHF. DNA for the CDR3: TGTGCCAGCAGGGGACAGGGGAATCAGCCCCAGCATTTT.

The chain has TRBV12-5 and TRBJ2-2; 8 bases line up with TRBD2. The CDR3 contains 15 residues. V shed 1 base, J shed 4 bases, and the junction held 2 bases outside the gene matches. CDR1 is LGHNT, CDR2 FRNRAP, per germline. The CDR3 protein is CASGLAGTSTGELFF. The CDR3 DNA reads TGTGCTAGTGGTTTGGCCGGGACTAGCACCGGGGAGCTGTTTTTT. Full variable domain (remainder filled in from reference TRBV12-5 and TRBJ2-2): DARVTQTPRHKVTEMGQEVTMRCQPILGHNTVFWYRQTMMQGLELLAYFRNRAPLDDSGMPKDRFSAEMPDATLATLKIQPSEPRDSAVYFCASGLAGTSTGELFFGEGSRLTVL.

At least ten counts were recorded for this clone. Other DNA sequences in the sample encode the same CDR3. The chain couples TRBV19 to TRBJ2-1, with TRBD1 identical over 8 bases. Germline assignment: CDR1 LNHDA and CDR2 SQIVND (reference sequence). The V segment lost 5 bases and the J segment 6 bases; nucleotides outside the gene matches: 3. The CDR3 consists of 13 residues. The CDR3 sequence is CASSLTGGNEQFF. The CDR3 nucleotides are TGTGCCAGTAGTCTAACAGGGGGCAATGAGCAGTTCTTC.

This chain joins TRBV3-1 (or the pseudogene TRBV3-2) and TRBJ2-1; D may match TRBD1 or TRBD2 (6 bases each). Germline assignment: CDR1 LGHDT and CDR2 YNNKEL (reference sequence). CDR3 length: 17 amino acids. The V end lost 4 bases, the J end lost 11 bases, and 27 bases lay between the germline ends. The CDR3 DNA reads TGTGCCAGCAGCCCCTATCGTGGGGCCAGGGGAGGAAATCAGCAGTTCTTC. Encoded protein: CASSPYRGARGGNQQFF.

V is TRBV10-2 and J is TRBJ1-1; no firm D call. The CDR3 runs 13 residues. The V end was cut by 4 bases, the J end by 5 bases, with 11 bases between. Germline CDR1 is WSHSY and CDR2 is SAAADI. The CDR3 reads CASSATPETEAFF. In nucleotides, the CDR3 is TGCGCCAGCAGTGCCACCCCGGAGACTGAAGCTTTCTTT.

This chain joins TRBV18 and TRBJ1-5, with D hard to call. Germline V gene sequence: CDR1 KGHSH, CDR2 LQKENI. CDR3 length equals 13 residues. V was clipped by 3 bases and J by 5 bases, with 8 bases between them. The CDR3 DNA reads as TGTGCCAGCTCACCCGTCACTGATCAGCCCCAGCATTTT. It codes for CASSPVTDQPQHF.

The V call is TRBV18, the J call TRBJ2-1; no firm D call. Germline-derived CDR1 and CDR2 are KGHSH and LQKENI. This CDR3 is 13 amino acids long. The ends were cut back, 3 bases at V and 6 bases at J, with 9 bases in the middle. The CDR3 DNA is TGTGCCAGCTCACCCTATTTAGGCAATGAGCAGTTCTTC. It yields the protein CASSPYLGNEQFF. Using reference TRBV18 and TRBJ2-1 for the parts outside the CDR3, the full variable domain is NAGVMQNPRHLVRRRGQEARLRCSPMKGHSHVYWYRQLPEEGLKFMVYLQKENIIDESGMPKERFSAEFPKEGPSILRIQQVVRGDSAAYFCASSPYLGNEQFFGPGTRLTVL.

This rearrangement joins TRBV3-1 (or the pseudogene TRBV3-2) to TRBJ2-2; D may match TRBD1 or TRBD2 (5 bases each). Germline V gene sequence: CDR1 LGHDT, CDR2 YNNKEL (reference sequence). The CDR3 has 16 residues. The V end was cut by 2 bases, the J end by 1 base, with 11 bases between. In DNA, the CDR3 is TGTGCCAGCAGCCAACCGGGACGGTTGAACACCGGGGAGCTGTTTTTT. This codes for CASSQPGRLNTGELFF.

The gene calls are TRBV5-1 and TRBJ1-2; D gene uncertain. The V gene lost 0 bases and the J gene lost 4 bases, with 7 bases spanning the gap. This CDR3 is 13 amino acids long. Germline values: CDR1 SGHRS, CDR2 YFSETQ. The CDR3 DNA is TGCGCCAGCAGCTTGGGTCAGCGCTATGGCTACACCTTC. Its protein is CASSLGQRYGYTF. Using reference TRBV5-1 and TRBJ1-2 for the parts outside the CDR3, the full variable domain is KAGVTQTPRYLIKTRGQQVTLSCSPISGHRSVSWYQQTPGQGLQFLFEYFSETQRNKGNFPGRFSGRQFSNSRSEMNVSTLELGDSALYLCASSLGQRYGYTFGSGTRLTVV.

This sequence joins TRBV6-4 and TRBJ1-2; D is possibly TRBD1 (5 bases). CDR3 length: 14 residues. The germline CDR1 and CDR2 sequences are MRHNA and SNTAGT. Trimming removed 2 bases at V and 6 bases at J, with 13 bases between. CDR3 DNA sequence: TGTGCCAGCAGTGACCTTCCGGGGCGGGATGGCTACACCTTC. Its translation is CASSDLPGRDGYTF.

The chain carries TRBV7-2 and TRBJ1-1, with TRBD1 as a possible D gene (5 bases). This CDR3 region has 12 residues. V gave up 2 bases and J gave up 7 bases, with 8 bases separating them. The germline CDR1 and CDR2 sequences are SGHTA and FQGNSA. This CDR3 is CASSLRQGEAFF. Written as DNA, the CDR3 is TGTGCCAGCAGCTTACGGCAGGGTGAAGCTTTCTTT.

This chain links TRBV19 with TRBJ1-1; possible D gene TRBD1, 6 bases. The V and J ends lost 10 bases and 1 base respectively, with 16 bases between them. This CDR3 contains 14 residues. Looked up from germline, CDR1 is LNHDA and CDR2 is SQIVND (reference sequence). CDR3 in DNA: TGTGCCACTAGAGGGGGGCGAACGAACACTGAAGCTTTCTTT. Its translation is CATRGGRTNTEAFF.

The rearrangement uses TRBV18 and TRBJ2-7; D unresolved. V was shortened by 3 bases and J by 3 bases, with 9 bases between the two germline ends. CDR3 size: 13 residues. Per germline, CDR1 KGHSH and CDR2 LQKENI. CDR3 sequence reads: CASSPTSSYEQYF. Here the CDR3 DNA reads TGTGCCAGCTCACCGACAAGTAGCTACGAGCAGTACTTC.